The table lists the clone carrying this TCR beta chain with a few counts. Method: immunoSEQ multiplex PCR; TCRdb's copy keeps in-frame clones and lacks some. Among 35,000 or so clones listed, roughly two thirds were seen once. These data come from a study of PD-1 blockade in classical Hodgkin lymphoma. CDR1 is GTSNPN, CDR2 SVGIG, per germline (reference sequence). This CDR3 spans 11 amino acids. V lost 7 bases, J lost 4 bases, and 10 bases lay in between. Each of the patients experienced relapse following autologous stem cell transplantation, and their brentuximab vedotin exposure differed. The origin of this receptor is a human donor with classical Hodgkin lymphoma. The genes are TRBV30 and TRBJ1-2, with D tentatively TRBD1 (6 bases). The specimen comprised peripheral blood mononuclear cells (PBMCs), sampled before the second cycle of nivolumab. The CDR3 loop reads CALGGGYGYTF. CDR3 coding DNA: TGTGCCTTAGGGGGAGGCTATGGCTACACCTTC.